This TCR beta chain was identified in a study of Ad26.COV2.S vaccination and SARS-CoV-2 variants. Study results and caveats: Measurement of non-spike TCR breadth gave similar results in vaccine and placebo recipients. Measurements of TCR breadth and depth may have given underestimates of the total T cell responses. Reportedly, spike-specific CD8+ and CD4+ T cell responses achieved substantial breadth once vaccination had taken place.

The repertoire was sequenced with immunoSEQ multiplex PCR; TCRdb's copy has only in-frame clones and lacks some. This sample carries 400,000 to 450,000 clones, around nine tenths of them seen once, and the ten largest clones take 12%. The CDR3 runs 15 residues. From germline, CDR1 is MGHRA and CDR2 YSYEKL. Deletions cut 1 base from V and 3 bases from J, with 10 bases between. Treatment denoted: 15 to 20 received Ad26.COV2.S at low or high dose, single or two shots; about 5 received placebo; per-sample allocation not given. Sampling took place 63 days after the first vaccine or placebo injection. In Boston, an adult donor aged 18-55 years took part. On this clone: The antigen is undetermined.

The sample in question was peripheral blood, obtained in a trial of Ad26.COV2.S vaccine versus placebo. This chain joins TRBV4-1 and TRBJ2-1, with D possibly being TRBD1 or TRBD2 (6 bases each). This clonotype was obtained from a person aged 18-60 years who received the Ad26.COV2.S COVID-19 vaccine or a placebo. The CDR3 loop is CASSQGGGLYNEQFF. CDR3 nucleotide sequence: TGCGCCAGCAGCCAAGGTGGGGGGCTCTACAATGAGCAGTTCTTC.